This TCR beta chain was documented in a study of blood T cells in healthy people across ages. CDR1 is SGHRS and CDR2 is YFSETQ in the germline V gene. After removal of 5 bases from V and 4 bases from J, the junction contained 12 bases not matched to a gene. The CDR3 contains 18 residues. Primers used in a second PCR of roughly 6 to 11 cycles were a sample-barcoded 5' primer and a J-beta primer mix. Samples each returned at least 2.5 million CDR3-containing paired-end reads. TCRdb redid the calling of the 5' RACE reads with MiXCR, one entry per CDR3 protein. The sample lists about 1.8 million distinct CDR3 sequences, less than 50% occurring once.

The V gene is TRBV5-1, the J gene TRBJ2-6; 10 bases align to TRBD1. Sequencing was done on a sample of blood. The source is a woman in her thirties or forties in good health. CDR3 region: CASRRTGGPAGGANVLTF. The CDR3 region has the DNA TGCGCCAGCAGACGGACAGGGGGACCTGCGGGCGGGGCCAACGTCCTGACTTTC.